One and the same sample provided the 5 T cell receptor beta chains below, sequenced in a study of blood T cell repertoires in COVID-19. Sequenced by immunoSEQ multiplex PCR; TCRdb stores in-frame clones only, minus some. The sample has about 300,000 clones; 75% to 95% are singletons. The sample taken for sequencing was PBMCs or T cells enriched from blood (not recorded which). Receptor source: a woman younger than 45 who had recovered from COVID-19.

The chain joins TRBV29-1 to TRBJ1-5, with D possibly TRBD1 on 6 matching bases. V was trimmed by 3 bases and J by 6 bases, leaving 12 bases between them. The CDR3 is 13 residues long. CDR1 and CDR2 (germline): SQVTM, ANQGSEA. DNA of the CDR3: TGCAGCGTTGATGGGCCAGGGGCTCAGCCCCAGCATTTT. Protein sequence: CSVDGPGAQPQHF.

This chain connects TRBV24-1 to TRBJ2-1; possible D gene TRBD1, 5 bases. This CDR3 comprises 16 residues. Germline V gene sequence: CDR1 KGHDR, CDR2 SFDVKD. Trimming pared 2 bases from V and 3 bases from J, leaving 13 bases between. The CDR3 is CATSDWLGVGYNEQFF. In DNA, the CDR3 is TGTGCCACCAGTGATTGGTTAGGGGTGGGCTACAATGAGCAGTTCTTC.

The V call is TRBV3-1 (or the pseudogene TRBV3-2), the J call TRBJ1-4; D gene ambiguous. This CDR3 spans 14 amino acids. Germline-derived CDR1 and CDR2 are LGHDT and YNNKEL (reference sequence). Trimming stripped 1 base from V and 8 bases from J, with 11 bases between. The CDR3, as DNA: TGTGCCAGCAGCCAAGCAGGTTTTCAAGAAAAACTGTTTTTT. This gives the protein CASSQAGFQEKLFF.

The chain joins TRBV2 to TRBJ1-5, with 7 positions matching TRBD1. Germline trimming cut 6 bases from V and 7 bases from J; bases unmatched to any gene: 6. The germline V gene has CDR1 SNHLY and CDR2 FYNNEI. CDR3 length: 13 amino acids. CDR3 coding DNA: TGTGCCAGCAGCCTAGGGGGCAGGCAGCCCCAGCATTTT. This codes for CASSLGGRQPQHF.

This chain links TRBV30 with TRBJ1-4, with D unclear. This CDR3 is 14 amino acids long. Germline assignment: CDR1 GTSNPN and CDR2 SVGIG (reference sequence). V was pared by 1 base and J by 4 bases, with 10 bases between. CDR3 sequence reads: CAWSGGRDNEKLFF. The CDR3 DNA is TGTGCCTGGAGTGGTGGACGGGATAATGAAAAACTGTTTTTT.